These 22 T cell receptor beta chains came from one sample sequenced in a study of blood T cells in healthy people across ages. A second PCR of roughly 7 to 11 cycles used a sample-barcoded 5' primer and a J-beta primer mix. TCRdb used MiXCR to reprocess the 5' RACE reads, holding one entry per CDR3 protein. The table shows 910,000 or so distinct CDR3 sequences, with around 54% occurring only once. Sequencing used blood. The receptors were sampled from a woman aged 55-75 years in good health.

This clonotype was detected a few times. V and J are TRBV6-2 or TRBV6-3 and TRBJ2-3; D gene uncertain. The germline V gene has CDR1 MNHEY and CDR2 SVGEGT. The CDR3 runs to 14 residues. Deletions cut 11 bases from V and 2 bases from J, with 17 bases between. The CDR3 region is CAGRRFHDTDTQYF. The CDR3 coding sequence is TGTGCCGGCCGACGGTTTCACGACACAGATACGCAGTATTTT.

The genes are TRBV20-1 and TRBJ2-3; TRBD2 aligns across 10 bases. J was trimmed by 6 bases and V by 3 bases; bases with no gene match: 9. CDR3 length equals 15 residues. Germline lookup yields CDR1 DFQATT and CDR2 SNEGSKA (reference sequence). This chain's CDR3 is CSARPSGRATDTQYF. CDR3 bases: TGCAGTGCTAGGCCAAGCGGGAGGGCCACCGATACGCAGTATTTT.

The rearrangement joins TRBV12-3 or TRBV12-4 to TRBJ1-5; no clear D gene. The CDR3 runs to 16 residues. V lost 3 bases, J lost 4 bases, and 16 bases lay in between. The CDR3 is CASSLGGYNSNQPQHF. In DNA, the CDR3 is TGTGCCAGCAGTTTGGGAGGATACAATTCAAATCAGCCCCAGCATTTT.

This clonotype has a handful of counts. CDR3 region: CASRPSGSFHEQYF. CDR3 nucleotides: TGTGCCAGCCGACCCAGCGGGAGCTTTCACGAGCAGTACTTC. The rearrangement joins TRBV27 to TRBJ2-7; 8 bases are a match to TRBD2. V dropped 8 bases and J dropped 5; count of bases not matched to a gene: 11. The CDR3 length is 14 residues. The germline V gene has CDR1 MNHEY and CDR2 SMNVEV (reference sequence).

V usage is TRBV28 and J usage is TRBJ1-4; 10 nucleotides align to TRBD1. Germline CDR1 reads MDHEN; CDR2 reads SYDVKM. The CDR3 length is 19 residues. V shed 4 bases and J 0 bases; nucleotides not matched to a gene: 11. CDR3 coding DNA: TGTGCCAGCAGTTCGCGACAGGGGGCGATATCGGCAACTAATGAAAAACTGTTTTTT. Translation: CASSSRQGAISATNEKLFF.

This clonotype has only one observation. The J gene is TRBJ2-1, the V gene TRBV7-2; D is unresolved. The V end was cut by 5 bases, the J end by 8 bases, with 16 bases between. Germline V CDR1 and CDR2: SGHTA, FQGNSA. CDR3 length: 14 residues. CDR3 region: CASSPAVSGHEQFF. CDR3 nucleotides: TGTGCCAGCAGCCCCGCGGTTTCGGGCCATGAGCAGTTCTTC.

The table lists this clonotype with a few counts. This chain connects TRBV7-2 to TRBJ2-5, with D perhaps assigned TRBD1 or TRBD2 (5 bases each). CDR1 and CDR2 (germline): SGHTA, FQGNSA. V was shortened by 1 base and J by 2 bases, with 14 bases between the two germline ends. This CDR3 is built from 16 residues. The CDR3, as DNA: TGTGCCAGCAGCTTAGGCGGGTTGACAGTTCAAGAGACCCAGTACTTC. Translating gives CASSLGGLTVQETQYF.

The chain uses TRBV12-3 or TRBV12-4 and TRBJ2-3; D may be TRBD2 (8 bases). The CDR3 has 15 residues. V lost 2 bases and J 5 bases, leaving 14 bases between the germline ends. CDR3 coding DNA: TGTGCCAGCAGTTTAAATAGCGGGGACAGAGATACGCAGTATTTT. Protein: CASSLNSGDRDTQYF.

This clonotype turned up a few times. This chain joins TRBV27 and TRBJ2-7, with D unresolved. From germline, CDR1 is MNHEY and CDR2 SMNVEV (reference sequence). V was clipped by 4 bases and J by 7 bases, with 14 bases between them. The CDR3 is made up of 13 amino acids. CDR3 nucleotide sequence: TGTGCCAGCAGTTCTACGTCGGTTGGTGAGCAGTACTTC. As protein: CASSSTSVGEQYF.

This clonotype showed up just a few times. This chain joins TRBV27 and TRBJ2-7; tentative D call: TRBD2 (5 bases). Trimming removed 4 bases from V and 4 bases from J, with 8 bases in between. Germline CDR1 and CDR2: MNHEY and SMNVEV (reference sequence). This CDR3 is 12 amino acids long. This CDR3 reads CASSSTIYEQYF. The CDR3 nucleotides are TGTGCCAGCAGTTCGACTATTTACGAGCAGTACTTC.

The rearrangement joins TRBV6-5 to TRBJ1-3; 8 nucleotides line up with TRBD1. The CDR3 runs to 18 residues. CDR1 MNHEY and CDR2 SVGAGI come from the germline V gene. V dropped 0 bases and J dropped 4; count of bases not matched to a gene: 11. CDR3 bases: TGTGCCAGCAGTTACTCGTCGAAGACAGGGGTTGGGGGAAACACCATATATTTT. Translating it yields CASSYSSKTGVGGNTIYF.

CDR3 loop: CASSPRQQETQYF. CDR3 nucleotide sequence: TGTGCCAGCTCACCACGACAACAAGAGACCCAGTACTTC. The chain recombines TRBV18 with TRBJ2-5; no clear D. CDR1 is KGHSH and CDR2 is LQKENI in the germline V gene. The ends were cut back, 1 base at V and 2 bases at J, with 5 bases in the middle. The CDR3 runs 13 residues.

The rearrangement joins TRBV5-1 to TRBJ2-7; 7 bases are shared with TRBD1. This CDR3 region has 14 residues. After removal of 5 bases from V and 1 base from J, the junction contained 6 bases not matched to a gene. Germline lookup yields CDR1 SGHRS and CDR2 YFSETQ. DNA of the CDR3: TGCGCCAGCAGGGAACAGGGGAGATCCTACGAGCAGTACTTC. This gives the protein CASREQGRSYEQYF. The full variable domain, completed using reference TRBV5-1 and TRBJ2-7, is KAGVTQTPRYLIKTRGQQVTLSCSPISGHRSVSWYQQTPGQGLQFLFEYFSETQRNKGNFPGRFSGRQFSNSRSEMNVSTLELGDSALYLCASREQGRSYEQYFGPGTRLTVT.

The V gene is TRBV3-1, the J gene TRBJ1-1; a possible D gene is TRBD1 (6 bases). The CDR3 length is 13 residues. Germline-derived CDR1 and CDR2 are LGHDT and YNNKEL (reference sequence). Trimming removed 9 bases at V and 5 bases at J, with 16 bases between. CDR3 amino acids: CASIKQGSTEAFF. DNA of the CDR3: TGTGCCAGTATAAAACAGGGCTCGACTGAAGCTTTCTTT.

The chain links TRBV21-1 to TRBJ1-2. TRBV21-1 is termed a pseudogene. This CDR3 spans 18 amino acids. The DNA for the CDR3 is TGTGCCAGCAGCAAAATTCTCATCGTCTTTACCTGGAGCTATGGCTACACCTTC. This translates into CASSKILIVFTWSYGYTF.

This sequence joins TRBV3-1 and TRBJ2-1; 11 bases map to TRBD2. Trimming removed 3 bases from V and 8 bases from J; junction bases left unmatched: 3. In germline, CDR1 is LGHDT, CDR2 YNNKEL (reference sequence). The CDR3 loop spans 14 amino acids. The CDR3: CASSHTSGSDEQFF. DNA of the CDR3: TGTGCCAGCAGCCATACTAGCGGGAGCGATGAGCAGTTCTTC.

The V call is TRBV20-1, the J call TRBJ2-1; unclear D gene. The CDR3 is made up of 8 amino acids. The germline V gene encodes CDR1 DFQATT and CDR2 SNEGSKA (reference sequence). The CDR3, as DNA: TGCCGCCTTGGGGAGCAGTTCTTC. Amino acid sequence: CRLGEQFF.

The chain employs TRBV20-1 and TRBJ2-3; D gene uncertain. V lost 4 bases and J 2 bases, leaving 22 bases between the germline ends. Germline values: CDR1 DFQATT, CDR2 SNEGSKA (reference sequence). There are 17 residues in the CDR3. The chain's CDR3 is CSATAHASLSNTDTQYF. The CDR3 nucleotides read TGCAGTGCTACCGCCCACGCTAGTTTGAGTAACACAGATACGCAGTATTTT.

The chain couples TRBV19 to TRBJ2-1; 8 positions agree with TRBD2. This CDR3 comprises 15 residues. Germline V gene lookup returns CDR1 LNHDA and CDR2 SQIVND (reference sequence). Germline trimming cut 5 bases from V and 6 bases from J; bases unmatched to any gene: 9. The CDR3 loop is CASSSGGMNSNEQFF. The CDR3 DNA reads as TGTGCCAGTAGTTCGGGGGGGATGAACTCCAATGAGCAGTTCTTC.

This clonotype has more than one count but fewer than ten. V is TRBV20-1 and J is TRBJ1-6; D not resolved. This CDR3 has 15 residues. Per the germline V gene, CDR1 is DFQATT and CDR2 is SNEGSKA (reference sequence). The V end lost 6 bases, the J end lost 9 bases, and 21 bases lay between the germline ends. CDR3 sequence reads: CSALEGQGFPSPLHF. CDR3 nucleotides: TGCAGTGCCTTAGAGGGTCAAGGATTTCCTTCACCCCTCCACTTT.

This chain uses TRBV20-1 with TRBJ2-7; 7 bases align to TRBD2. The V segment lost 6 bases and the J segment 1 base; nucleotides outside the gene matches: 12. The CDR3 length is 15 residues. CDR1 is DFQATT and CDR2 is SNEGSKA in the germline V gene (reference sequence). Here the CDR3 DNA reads TGCAGTGCCGTGGCTATAGCGGGTGCGTCCTACGAGCAGTACTTC. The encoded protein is CSAVAIAGASYEQYF.

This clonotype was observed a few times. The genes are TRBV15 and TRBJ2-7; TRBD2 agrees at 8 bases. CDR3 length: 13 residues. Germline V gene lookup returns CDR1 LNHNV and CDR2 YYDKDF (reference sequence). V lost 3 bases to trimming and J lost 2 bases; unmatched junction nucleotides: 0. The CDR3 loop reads CATSSGRAYEQYF. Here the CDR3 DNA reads TGTGCCACCAGCAGCGGGAGGGCCTACGAGCAGTACTTC. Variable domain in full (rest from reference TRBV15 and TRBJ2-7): DAMVIQNPRYQVTQFGKPVTLSCSQTLNHNVMYWYQQKSSQAPKLLFHYYDKDFNNEADTPDNFQSRRPNTSFCFLDIRSPGLGDTAMYLCATSSGRAYEQYFGPGTRLTVT.